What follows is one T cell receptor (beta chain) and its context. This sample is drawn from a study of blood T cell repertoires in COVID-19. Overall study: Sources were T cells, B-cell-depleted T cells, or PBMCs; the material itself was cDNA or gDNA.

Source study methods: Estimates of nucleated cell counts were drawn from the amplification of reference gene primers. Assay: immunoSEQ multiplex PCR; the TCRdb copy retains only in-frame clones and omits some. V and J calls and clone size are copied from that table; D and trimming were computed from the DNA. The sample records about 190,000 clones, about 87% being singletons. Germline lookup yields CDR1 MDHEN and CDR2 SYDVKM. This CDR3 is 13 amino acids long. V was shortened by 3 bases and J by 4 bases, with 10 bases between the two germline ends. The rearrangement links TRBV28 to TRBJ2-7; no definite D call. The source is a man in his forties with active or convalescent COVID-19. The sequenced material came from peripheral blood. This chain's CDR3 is CASSFSDGYEQYF. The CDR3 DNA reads TGTGCCAGCAGTTTTTCAGACGGGTACGAGCAGTACTTC.